These T cell receptor beta chains were read from a single sample in a study of cytomegalovirus exposure and HLA in healthy donors. Clones were sequenced by immunoSEQ multiplex PCR, and TCRdb holds only the in-frame ones, with some missing. Of around 140,000 clones in the sample, about 84% were seen once. Sequences were obtained from PBMCs. The receptor source for this set is a man aged 50-60 years in good health and CMV-seronegative. Both conserved end residues are part of each CDR3. A D gene is named only where the DNA matches it firmly. Only part of the rows carry a size: once, few, many, or a class if the clone is expanded.

j_call v_call clone_size d_call cdr3_nt cdr3_aa
TRBJ1-5 TRBV5-6 . TRBD1 TGTGCCAGCAGCTCAATGGCCGGGACAGGGGTTCAGCCCCAGCATTTT CASSSMAGTGVQPQHF
TRBJ1-2 TRBV19 . . TGTGCCAGTAGTCTCCCGGGAGAAGGAGACTATGGCTACACCTTC CASSLPGEGDYGYTF
TRBJ1-2 TRBV2 . TRBD1 TGTGCCAGCGGAGGACAGGTTAACTATGGCTACACCTTC CASGGQVNYGYTF
TRBJ1-2 TRBV4-1 few . TGCGCCAGCAGCCCCCCGGGGATACGCGGCTACACCTTC CASSPPGIRGYTF
TRBJ1-3 TRBV2 . TRBD1 TGTGCCAGCAGGGGACAGGGGGGCGCTGGAAACTCCATATATTTT CASRGQGGAGNSIYF
TRBJ2-3 TRBV5-1 . TRBD2 TGCGCCAGCAGCCGGACTAGCGGGGGCACAGATACGCAGTATTTT CASSRTSGGTDTQYF
TRBJ2-1 TRBV9 . . TGTGCCAGCAGCGTACGAGGCAGGGTGACCTACAATGAGCAGTTCTTC CASSVRGRVTYNEQFF
TRBJ2-5 TRBV19 . TRBD1 TGTGCCAGTAGTACCTATTGGGACAGGGGGAAGGAGACCCAGTACTTC CASSTYWDRGKETQYF
TRBJ2-1 TRBV19 . . TGTGCCAGTAGTTGGGGGGGCGAAGAGCAGTTCTTC CASSWGGEEQFF
TRBJ2-3 TRBV6-1 . TRBD2 TGTGCCAGCAGTACTCGGACTAGGACAGATACGCAGTATTTT CASSTRTRTDTQYF
TRBJ2-7 TRBV9 . . TGTGCCAGCAGCGCCGAGGAGTCGTCGGTCTACGAGCAGTACTTC CASSAEESSVYEQYF
TRBJ1-2 TRBV6-1 . . TGTGCCAGTTTAATTGAGGGTTCCTACGGCTACACCTTC CASLIEGSYGYTF
TRBJ2-7 TRBV6-6 . . TGTGCCAGCAGTTACTCATCACAGGGTTTATCGTACGAGCAGTACTTC CASSYSSQGLSYEQYF
TRBJ2-2 TRBV19 . TRBD2 TGTGCCAGTAGTAGAACTAGCGGGAGTTACACCGGGGAGCTGTTTTTT CASSRTSGSYTGELFF
TRBJ2-7 TRBV6-1 . . TGTGCCAGCAGTGAACTCATGCGGGAGCAGTACTTC CASSELMREQYF
TRBJ1-5 TRBV21-1 once . TGTGCCAACTTACGACACCTCAATCAGCCCCAGCATTTT CANLRHLNQPQHF
TRBJ1-2 TRBV6-6 . . TGTGCCAGCAGTTACTCAGCAGGGGATGGCTACACCTTC CASSYSAGDGYTF
TRBJ1-3 TRBV5-1 . . TGCGCCAGCAGGTCAGAGGGCTGGGGAAACACCATATATTTT CASRSEGWGNTIYF
TRBJ2-5 TRBV19 . TRBD1 TGTGCCAGTAGTGCCCGGGACAGGGTGATGGAGACCCAGTACTTC CASSARDRVMETQYF
TRBJ2-3 TRBV7-2 once . TGTGCCAGCAGCCCGGGGTTACAAGATACGCAGTATTTT CASSPGLQDTQYF
TRBJ2-7 TRBV5-1 . . TGCGCCAGCAGCTTTGGGGGCGCCTACGAGCAGTACTTC CASSFGGAYEQYF
TRBJ2-7 TRBV30 . . TGTGCCTGGAGTACCCCGGTGGGCCAGGGGCACGAGCAGTACTTC CAWSTPVGQGHEQYF
TRBJ1-1 TRBV6-5 . TRBD1 TGTGCCAGCAGTACCCGGGACAGGGGGCATGCTTTCTTT CASSTRDRGHAFF
TRBJ2-7 TRBV18 once . TGTGCCAGCTCACCTCTCTACGAGCAGTACTTC CASSPLYEQYF
TRBJ1-3 TRBV5-1 . . TGCGCCAGCAGCTTGGGCAGGGAAGGAAACACCATATATTTT CASSLGREGNTIYF
TRBJ2-7 TRBV6-1 . . TGTGCCAGCAGGCCGGGCATCGCGGGGACCTACGAGCAGTACTTC CASRPGIAGTYEQYF
TRBJ1-1 TRBV2 once . TGTGCCAGCAGTGAGCCCCTCTCTAGTACTGCCACTGAAGCTTTCTTT CASSEPLSSTATEAFF
TRBJ1-6 TRBV5-1 . TRBD1 TGCGCCAGCAGCCCCGGGACAGACAATTCACCCCTCCACTTT CASSPGTDNSPLHF
TRBJ2-4 TRBV5-1 . . TGCGCCAGCAGCTTGGAGGGGGTTTTGGGCAAAAACATTCAGTACTTC CASSLEGVLGKNIQYF
TRBJ2-3 TRBV4-1 . TRBD2 TGCGCCAGCAGCCAACGGACTAGCGGGGGACCAGATACGCAGTATTTT CASSQRTSGGPDTQYF
TRBJ2-1 TRBV4-2 . . TGTGCCAGCAGCCAAGGTGTCCCCAGCTCCTACAATGAGCAGTTCTTC CASSQGVPSSYNEQFF
TRBJ2-7 TRBV7-2 once . TGTGCCAGCAGCTTAGACGGGGGTATTAAGCAGTACTTC CASSLDGGIKQYF
TRBJ1-2 TRBV6-1 . . TGTGCCAGCAATGGACAGATAGTTAACTATGGCTACACCTTC CASNGQIVNYGYTF
TRBJ2-5 TRBV19 few . TGTGCCAGTAGTAATGAGGGCAGACAAGAGACCCAGTACTTC CASSNEGRQETQYF
TRBJ1-2 TRBV28 . . TGTGCCAGCAGTTCCCCGGGGGGCGCTGGGGCTAACTATGGCTACACCTTC CASSSPGGAGANYGYTF
TRBJ2-3 TRBV27 . TRBD2 TGTGCCAGCAGTTTAGACTACAGCGGGATGGTCCCAGATACGCAGTATTTT CASSLDYSGMVPDTQYF
TRBJ1-3 TRBV4-2 . . TGTGCCAGCAGCCAAAACCGAGAGGGAGACACCATATATTTT CASSQNREGDTIYF
TRBJ2-1 TRBV4-2 . TRBD1 TGTGCCAGCAGCCAAGGACAGGGGGGGCAGTTCTTC CASSQGQGGQFF
TRBJ1-2 TRBV27 . . TGTGCCAGCAGCACAGGAGCCTATGGCTACACCTTC CASSTGAYGYTF
TRBJ1-2 TRBV28 . TRBD1 TGTGCCAGCAGTTTTTTCCACAGGGGGGGAGACTACTATGGCTACACCTTC CASSFFHRGGDYYGYTF
TRBJ1-1 TRBV29-1 . . TGCAGCGTGGTGCGGTGGAGGAGCGAAGCTTTCTTT CSVVRWRSEAFF
TRBJ2-7 TRBV18 few . TGTGCCAGCTCGACAAGACAGGATCCCTACGAGCAGTACTTC CASSTRQDPYEQYF
TRBJ2-1 TRBV19 . . TGTGCCAGTAGTCGGACAGTTTACAATGAGCAGTTCTTC CASSRTVYNEQFF
TRBJ1-4 TRBV7-9 . . TGTTCCAGCAGCTTAGAGGACAGAAAACTGTTTTTT CSSSLEDRKLFF
TRBJ2-5 TRBV4-2 . . TGTGCCAGCAGCCAATCACACGTCCAAGAGACCCAGTACTTC CASSQSHVQETQYF
TRBJ1-6 TRBV2 . . TGTGCCAGCAGTGCCAGACAGGTCGTTAATTCACCCCTCCACTTT CASSARQVVNSPLHF
TRBJ1-2 TRBV11-3 . TRBD1 TGTGCCAGCAGCTGGGGGACAGCTTATGGCTACACCTTC CASSWGTAYGYTF
TRBJ1-1 TRBV19 once . TGTGCCAGTCGTCCGGAGGGGAATTTGAACACTGAAGCTTTCTTT CASRPEGNLNTEAFF
TRBJ2-7 TRBV27 . TRBD2 TGTGCCAGCAGTTTCGGGGCGGGAGCGACGTACGAGCAGTACTTC CASSFGAGATYEQYF
TRBJ2-5 TRBV2 . . TGTGCCAGCATGAATGAACTACAAGAGACCCAGTACTTC CASMNELQETQYF
TRBJ1-4 TRBV27 . . TGTGCCAGCAGTTCCGGTACTAATGAAAAACTGTTTTTT CASSSGTNEKLFF